The 28 T cell receptor beta chains in this list originate from one sample, sequenced in a study of blood T cell repertoires in COVID-19. The method was immunoSEQ multiplex PCR; TCRdb's version includes in-frame clones alone and lacks a portion of them. The sample shows roughly 81,000 clones, about 83% of them seen only once. The source material was peripheral blood. Every receptor here comes from a man aged 25-45 years with acute or convalescent COVID-19.

V usage is TRBV18 and J usage is TRBJ1-5; 7 bases are shared with TRBD1. This CDR3 has 14 residues. Trimming cost V 3 bases and J 2 bases; bases outside gene matches: 1. Per the germline V gene, CDR1 is KGHSH and CDR2 is LQKENI. The CDR3 nucleotides read TGTGCCAGCTCACCCGGGACAGGCAATCAGCCCCAGCATTTT. Its translation is CASSPGTGNQPQHF.

The genes are TRBV28 and TRBJ1-5; 8 nucleotides line up with TRBD1. The ends lost 8 bases at V and 6 bases at J; junction bases unmatched: 9. The germline CDR1 and CDR2 sequences are MDHEN and SYDVKM. The CDR3 loop spans 14 amino acids. The CDR3 protein is CASRAGGAVQPQHF. The CDR3 coding sequence is TGTGCCAGCCGGGCAGGGGGCGCGGTTCAGCCCCAGCATTTT.

The gene calls are TRBV7-2 and TRBJ2-5; the D gene is possibly TRBD1 (7 bases). The V and J ends lost 5 bases and 4 bases respectively, with 17 bases between them. This CDR3 has 15 residues. Germline V gene sequence: CDR1 SGHTA, CDR2 FQGNSA. In DNA form, the CDR3 reads TGTGCCAGCAGCCCAGGAGGGGCAGGGGGAGAGACCCAGTACTTC. It translates to CASSPGGAGGETQYF.

V is TRBV7-2 and J is TRBJ2-1, with TRBD2 matching over 9 bases. V gave up 8 bases and J gave up 9 bases; unmatched junction bases: 11. Germline CDR1 is SGHTA and CDR2 is FQGNSA. CDR3 size: 14 residues. The DNA for the CDR3 is TGTGCCAGCTCTGGCGCGGGAGGGCCAGGTGAGCAGTTCTTC. Translating it yields CASSGAGGPGEQFF.

Of note for this clone: An end of the junction does not agree with germline; a read error may underlie this. The CDR3 is CASRIGAGTELFF. The CDR3 DNA reads TGTGCCAGTAGGATAGGGGCTGGGACAGAACTGTTTTTT. The chain joins TRBV19 to TRBJ1-4; TRBD1 matches at 7 bases. The CDR3 consists of 13 residues. Germline V CDR1 and CDR2: LNHDA, SQIVND (reference sequence).

V usage is TRBV3-1 (or the pseudogene TRBV3-2) and J usage is TRBJ1-4; D is unresolved. This CDR3 has 15 amino acids. Trimming cost V 1 base and J 4 bases, with 10 bases left between them. Germline loops: CDR1 LGHDT, CDR2 YNNKEL (reference sequence). The CDR3 nucleotides are TGTGCCAGCAGCCAAGTGATGGGGAGTAATGAAAAACTGTTTTTT. Protein sequence: CASSQVMGSNEKLFF.

Written as DNA, the CDR3 is TGCGCCAGCAAAGGGACTAGCGGGAGGGGTAGCGACGAGCAGTACTTC. It yields the protein CASKGTSGRGSDEQYF. This chain joins TRBV10-2 and TRBJ2-7; 16 bases fit TRBD2. The CDR3 covers 16 residues. J was trimmed by 5 bases and V by 7 bases; bases with no gene match: 8. The germline V gene has CDR1 WSHSY and CDR2 SAAADI.

The rearrangement uses TRBV28 and TRBJ1-1; D not resolved. There are 14 residues in the CDR3. Trimming took off 4 bases at V and 5 bases at J, with 14 bases between the two ends. Germline values: CDR1 MDHEN, CDR2 SYDVKM. The CDR3 reads CASSSPPGSTEAFF. The CDR3 coding sequence is TGTGCCAGCAGTTCGCCCCCGGGTTCAACTGAAGCTTTCTTT.

The rearrangement joins TRBV7-2 to TRBJ1-1, with 7 nucleotides matching TRBD1. V lost 5 bases and J lost 0; bases outside the gene matches: 9. This CDR3 is built from 16 residues. Germline-derived CDR1 and CDR2 are SGHTA and FQGNSA. CDR3: CASSITGVVMNTEAFF. The CDR3 DNA reads TGTGCCAGCAGCATTACAGGGGTAGTCATGAACACTGAAGCTTTCTTT.

The rearrangement joins TRBV18 to TRBJ2-3; 9 bases are a match to TRBD2. V lost 2 bases, J lost 6 bases, and 9 bases stayed unmatched. Germline assignment: CDR1 KGHSH and CDR2 LQKENI. This CDR3 spans 16 amino acids. The CDR3 loop reads CASSPLGAGGGDTQYF. In DNA, the CDR3 is TGTGCCAGCTCACCATTGGGAGCGGGAGGAGGTGATACGCAGTATTTT.

The rearrangement uses TRBV5-1 and TRBJ1-4; a weak D match, TRBD1 (5 bases). Germline CDR1 is SGHRS and CDR2 is YFSETQ. V lost 4 bases to trimming and J lost 8 bases, with 12 bases between them. The CDR3 totals 13 residues. Here the CDR3 reads CASSPEGREKLFF. The CDR3 bases are TGCGCCAGCAGCCCGGAGGGGAGGGAAAAACTGTTTTTT.

V usage is TRBV10-3 and J usage is TRBJ2-1; 11 nucleotides agree with TRBD2. The CDR3 spans 13 residues. Per germline, CDR1 ENHRY and CDR2 SYGVKD. After removal of 8 bases from V and 8 bases from J, the junction contained 5 bases not matched to a gene. CDR3 sequence reads: CAIGDSGRDEQFF. CDR3 DNA: TGTGCCATCGGGGATAGCGGGAGGGATGAGCAGTTCTTC.

The V gene is TRBV11-2, the J gene TRBJ2-7; D is possibly TRBD2 (5 bases). The V and J ends lost 5 bases and 3 bases respectively, with 17 bases between them. Germline CDR1 and CDR2: SGHAT and FQNNGV. The CDR3 has 15 residues. DNA of the CDR3: TGTGCCAGCAGCATACTAGTGATAGAAGACTACGAGCAGTACTTC. Encoded protein: CASSILVIEDYEQYF.

The CDR3, as DNA: TGTGCCAGCAGCGTAGGGGCTAGCGGGAGAACAGATACGCAGTATTTT. Encoded protein: CASSVGASGRTDTQYF. The rearrangement joins TRBV9 to TRBJ2-3, with 10 bases aligning to TRBD2. V trimming: 0 bases; J trimming: 3 bases; junction bases outside the gene matches: 4. CDR1 and CDR2 from the germline V gene are SGDLS and YYNGEE. This CDR3 comprises 16 residues. The complete variable domain, with remaining parts taken from reference TRBV9 and TRBJ2-3, reads DSGVTQTPKHLITATGQRVTLRCSPRSGDLSVYWYQQSLDQGLQFLIQYYNGEERAKGNILERFSAQQFPDLHSELNLSSLELGDSALYFCASSVGASGRTDTQYFGPGTRLTVL.

The chain is built from TRBV28 and TRBJ2-4, with 10 bases identical to TRBD1. J was trimmed by 3 bases and V by 5 bases; bases with no gene match: 4. The CDR3 runs 15 residues. CDR1 is MDHEN and CDR2 is SYDVKM in the germline V gene. The CDR3 is CASSDRGPLKNIQYF. CDR3 bases: TGTGCCAGCAGTGACAGGGGGCCTCTCAAAAACATTCAGTACTTC.

The chain links TRBV29-1 to TRBJ1-1; D unclear. Germline CDR1 is SQVTM and CDR2 is ANQGSEA. This CDR3 has 11 residues. Trimming took 6 bases from V and 4 from J, leaving 9 bases between them. The CDR3: CSVLHVTEAFF. In nucleotides, the CDR3 is TGCAGCGTATTACATGTCACTGAAGCTTTCTTT.

The chain is built from TRBV6-5 and TRBJ1-1; no firm D call. CDR3 length: 14 amino acids. Per germline, CDR1 MNHEY and CDR2 SVGAGI. V was trimmed by 0 bases and J by 3 bases, leaving 8 bases between them. The CDR3 DNA is TGTGCCAGCAGTTACTCGCGAATTTACACTGAAGCTTTCTTT. Translating it yields CASSYSRIYTEAFF.

This rearrangement joins TRBV2 to TRBJ2-7; tentatively, D is TRBD2 (5 bases). Germline CDR1 reads SNHLY; CDR2 reads FYNNEI. This CDR3 contains 14 residues. V dropped 7 bases and J dropped 2 bases, with 15 bases sitting between them. For the CDR3, the DNA is TGTGCCAGCACCCACAGCGGTTACCCCTACGAGCAGTACTTC. The encoded protein is CASTHSGYPYEQYF.

The V and J genes are TRBV6-1 and TRBJ2-3, with TRBD2 matching 12 bases. V dropped 4 bases and J dropped 5; count of bases not matched to a gene: 7. Germline CDR1 is MNHNS and CDR2 is SASEGT. The CDR3 contains 16 residues. DNA of the CDR3: TGTGCCAGCAGTGGACTAGCGGGAGCTCAGGGAGATACGCAGTATTTT. Translated: CASSGLAGAQGDTQYF.

J is TRBJ2-1 and V is TRBV29-1, with D possibly being TRBD1 (6 bases). The CDR3 length is 14 residues. From germline, CDR1 is SQVTM and CDR2 ANQGSEA. V was shortened by 6 bases and J by 5 bases, with 17 bases between the two germline ends. The CDR3 DNA is TGCAGCGTCCGTTATGGGACACCTAACAATGAGCAGTTCTTC. Translating it yields CSVRYGTPNNEQFF.

The chain carries TRBV30 and TRBJ2-7, with TRBD2 matching 8 bases. Germline trimming cut 4 bases from V and 4 bases from J; bases unmatched to any gene: 12. The CDR3 has 15 amino acids. Germline V CDR1 and CDR2: GTSNPN, SVGIG (reference sequence). Here the CDR3 DNA reads TGTGCCTGGAACCCAGCAGCGGGAGCTTCGTACGAGCAGTACTTC. This sequence encodes CAWNPAAGASYEQYF.

The chain is built from TRBV7-8 and TRBJ2-1; 10 bases are a match to TRBD2. The V and J ends lost 5 bases and 2 bases, in that order; junction bases with no gene match: 3. The CDR3 spans 15 residues. Looked up from germline, CDR1 is SGHVS and CDR2 is FQNEAQ. CDR3 DNA: TGTGCCAGCAGCCGTAGCGGGGGGACCTACAATGAGCAGTTCTTC. This translates into CASSRSGGTYNEQFF.

V and J are TRBV30 and TRBJ2-7; D gene ambiguous. CDR3 length: 11 residues. The V end was cut by 0 bases, the J end by 3 bases, with 3 bases between. Germline values: CDR1 GTSNPN, CDR2 SVGIG (reference sequence). CDR3 sequence: CAWSVLYEQYF. The CDR3 DNA follows: TGTGCCTGGAGTGTTCTCTACGAGCAGTACTTC.

The genes are TRBV28 and TRBJ2-7; TRBD2 agrees at 8 bases. Trimming took 8 bases from V and 4 from J; bases not matched to a gene: 7. The CDR3 consists of 13 residues. Germline loops: CDR1 MDHEN, CDR2 SYDVKM. The CDR3 sequence: CASLGGGLYEQYF. The CDR3 nucleotides are TGTGCCAGCCTCGGGGGGGGGCTTTACGAGCAGTACTTC.

J is TRBJ2-2 and V is TRBV27; maybe TRBD2 (6 bases). Germline CDR1 MNHEY, CDR2 SMNVEV (reference sequence). The CDR3 has 17 residues. V was trimmed by 5 bases and J by 6 bases, leaving 22 bases between them. The CDR3 DNA reads TGTGCCAGCAGTACGGAGGGGAGAGCAAGTTCCGCCGGGGAGCTGTTTTTT. It is translated as CASSTEGRASSAGELFF.

V usage is TRBV6-5 and J usage is TRBJ1-2, with D possibly TRBD1 on 6 matching bases. This CDR3 has 15 residues. Germline lookup yields CDR1 MNHEY and CDR2 SVGAGI. Trimming took 4 bases from V and 4 from J, leaving 16 bases between them. The CDR3 sequence: CASSFGRGDFYGYTF. As DNA, the CDR3 is TGTGCCAGCAGTTTTGGCAGGGGAGACTTCTATGGCTACACCTTC.

This clone turned up a few times. The rearrangement uses TRBV7-2 and TRBJ1-2; 8 nucleotides line up with TRBD1. The CDR3 runs to 15 residues. Germline V lookup: CDR1 SGHTA, CDR2 FQGNSA. With 5 bases clipped from V and 6 bases from J, the junction kept 11 bases outside the gene matches. The CDR3: CASSGSGGGWDGYTF. CDR3 nucleotides: TGTGCCAGCAGCGGTTCAGGGGGCGGGTGGGATGGCTACACCTTC.

This chain links TRBV6-4 with TRBJ2-3; unclear D gene. The CDR3 spans 13 residues. Per the germline V gene, CDR1 is MRHNA and CDR2 is SNTAGT. Trimming stripped 4 bases from V and 3 bases from J, with 8 bases between. Here the CDR3 DNA reads TGTGCCAGCAGTGTAAGAGTGACAGATACGCAGTATTTT. It is translated as CASSVRVTDTQYF.